The 7 T cell receptor beta chains below all came from one sample that was sequenced in a study of shared clonotypes between healthy human individuals. Repertoires were generated with immunoSEQ multiplex PCR, while TCRdb's copy carries only in-frame clones and drops some. The sample includes roughly 220,000 clones, 65% to 70% of them seen just once. Sequencing was done on a sample of memory CD4+ T cells sorted from blood. As for subset: CD45RA-negative fraction. All receptors come from a young man in good health.

V is TRBV4-1 and J is TRBJ2-3; D not resolved. V was pared by 2 bases and J by 4 bases, with 10 bases between. CDR3 length: 14 residues. CDR1 MGHRA and CDR2 YSYEKL come from the germline V gene. The CDR3 nucleotides are TGCGCCAGCAGCCAAATCCCCTCTGCAGATACGCAGTATTTT. Amino acid sequence: CASSQIPSADTQYF.

This clone occurred many times. V gene TRBV5-4 combines with J gene TRBJ2-7; TRBD1 aligns across 8 bases. V lost 4 bases and J lost 5; bases outside the gene matches: 14. Germline loops: CDR1 SGHNT, CDR2 YYREEE (reference sequence). This CDR3 has 16 amino acids. For the CDR3, the DNA is TGTGCCAGCAGCCGAACCCCAACGACAGGGGAAAACGAGCAGTACTTC. It is translated as CASSRTPTTGENEQYF.

The V gene is TRBV4-3, the J gene TRBJ2-7, with 9 bases aligning to TRBD2. The V and J ends lost 1 base and 3 bases, in that order; junction bases with no gene match: 10. Germline-derived CDR1 and CDR2 are LGHNA and YSLEER. This CDR3 spans 17 amino acids. DNA of the CDR3: TGCGCCAGCAGCCAAGTTTTGGCTAGCGGGACCATCTACGAGCAGTACTTC. This encodes CASSQVLASGTIYEQYF.

This clone was found a few times. The chain has TRBV11-3 and TRBJ2-1, with TRBD2 matching 9 bases. V lost 5 bases, J lost 7 bases, and 9 bases stayed unmatched. This CDR3 has 15 amino acids. CDR1 and CDR2 from the germline V gene are SGHNT and YENEEA. The CDR3 DNA is TGTGCCAGCAGCGCCAGGCTAGCGGGAAGGAATGAGCAGTTCTTC. This codes for CASSARLAGRNEQFF. The variable domain in full, completed from reference TRBV11-3 and TRBJ2-1, reads EAGVVQSPRYKIIEKKQPVAFWCNPISGHNTLYWYLQNLGQGPELLIRYENEEAVDDSQLPKDRFSAERLKGVDSTLKIQPAELGDSAVYLCASSARLAGRNEQFFGPGTRLTVL.

The J gene is TRBJ1-1, the V gene TRBV5-1, with TRBD1 matching over 7 bases. CDR1 SGHRS and CDR2 YFSETQ come from the germline V gene. This CDR3 is built from 14 residues. The trim removed 7 bases at V and 0 bases at J, leaving 6 bases unmatched. The CDR3 loop is CASRDSAMNTEAFF. DNA of the CDR3: TGCGCCAGCCGGGACAGCGCTATGAACACTGAAGCTTTCTTT. Supplemented by reference TRBV5-1 and TRBJ1-1, the full variable domain reads KAGVTQTPRYLIKTRGQQVTLSCSPISGHRSVSWYQQTPGQGLQFLFEYFSETQRNKGNFPGRFSGRQFSNSRSEMNVSTLELGDSALYLCASRDSAMNTEAFFGQGTRLTVV.

V is TRBV5-1 and J is TRBJ2-5; a weak D match, TRBD1 (6 bases). This CDR3 spans 15 amino acids. Trimming pared 4 bases from V and 1 base from J, leaving 14 bases between. Germline V lookup: CDR1 SGHRS, CDR2 YFSETQ. CDR3 sequence (DNA): TGCGCCAGCAGCACGTCCGGGACATTCCAAGAGACCCAGTACTTC. As protein: CASSTSGTFQETQYF.

The gene calls are TRBV5-1 and TRBJ2-7; the D is unclear. V dropped 2 bases and J dropped 1 base, with 13 bases sitting between them. Germline values: CDR1 SGHRS, CDR2 YFSETQ. This CDR3 region has 15 residues. This chain's CDR3 is CASSFRSGRSYEQYF. As DNA, the CDR3 is TGCGCCAGCAGCTTTCGCTCAGGTCGTTCCTACGAGCAGTACTTC.